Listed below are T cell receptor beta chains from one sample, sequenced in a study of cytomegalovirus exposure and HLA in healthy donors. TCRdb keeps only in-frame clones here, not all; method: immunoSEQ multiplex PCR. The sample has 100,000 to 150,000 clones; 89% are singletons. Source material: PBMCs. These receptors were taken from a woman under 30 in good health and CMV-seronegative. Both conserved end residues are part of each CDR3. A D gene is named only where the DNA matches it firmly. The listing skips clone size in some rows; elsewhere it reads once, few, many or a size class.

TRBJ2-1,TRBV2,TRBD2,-,CASRIPGLAGEQFF,TGTGCCAGCAGGATTCCGGGACTAGCGGGGGAGCAGTTCTTC
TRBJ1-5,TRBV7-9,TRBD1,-,CASSSTGGWNQPQHF,TGTGCCAGCAGCTCCACAGGGGGCTGGAATCAGCCCCAGCATTTT
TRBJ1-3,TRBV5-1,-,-,CASTVGGAGNTIYF,TGCGCCAGCACCGTGGGGGGGGCTGGAAACACCATATATTTT
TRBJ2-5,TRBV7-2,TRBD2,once,CASSPGGDWRKTQYF,TGTGCCAGCAGCCCGGGGGGGGACTGGAGAAAGACCCAGTACTTC
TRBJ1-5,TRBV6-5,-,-,CASSYIGADGNQPQHF,TGTGCCAGCAGTTATATTGGGGCGGACGGCAATCAGCCCCAGCATTTT
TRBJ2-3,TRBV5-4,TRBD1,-,CASSYRQGATDTQYF,TGTGCCAGCAGCTATCGACAGGGAGCCACAGATACGCAGTATTTT
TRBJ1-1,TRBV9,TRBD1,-,CASSGTGQGVTEAFF,TGTGCCAGCAGCGGGACGGGACAGGGAGTGACTGAAGCTTTCTTT
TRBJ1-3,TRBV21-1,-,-,CASKKWGVRRSPYSGNTIYF,TGTGCCAGCAAAAAATGGGGGGTGAGACGATCCCCCTACTCTGGAAACACCATATATTTT
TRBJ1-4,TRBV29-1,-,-,CSVEPTGQNEKLFF,TGCAGCGTTGAACCGACAGGCCAAAATGAAAAACTGTTTTTT
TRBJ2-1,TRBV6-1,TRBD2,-,CASRASGSSYNEQFF,TGTGCCAGCAGAGCTAGCGGTAGCTCCTACAATGAGCAGTTCTTC
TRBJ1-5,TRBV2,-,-,CASSDGDTSFNQPQHF,TGTGCCAGCAGTGATGGGGACACCAGTTTCAATCAGCCCCAGCATTTT
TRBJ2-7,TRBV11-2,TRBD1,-,CASSETGGQEEQYF,TGTGCCAGCAGCGAGACAGGGGGCCAGGAAGAGCAGTACTTC
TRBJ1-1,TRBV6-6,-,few,CASSSSGGYTEAFF,TGTGCCAGCAGTTCCTCGGGGGGATACACTGAAGCTTTCTTT
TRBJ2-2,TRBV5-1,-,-,CASEGTGTPTGELFF,TGCGCCAGCGAGGGTACGGGTACACCTACCGGGGAGCTGTTTTTT
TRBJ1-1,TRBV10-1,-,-,CASSESAGGTEAFF,TGCGCCAGCAGTGAGTCCGCCGGGGGCACTGAAGCTTTCTTT
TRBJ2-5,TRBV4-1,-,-,CASSQDGGTQYF,TGCGCCAGCAGCCAAGATGGCGGGACCCAGTACTTC
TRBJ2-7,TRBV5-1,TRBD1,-,CASRAGQGPYEQYF,TGCGCCAGCAGGGCGGGACAGGGGCCCTACGAGCAGTACTTC